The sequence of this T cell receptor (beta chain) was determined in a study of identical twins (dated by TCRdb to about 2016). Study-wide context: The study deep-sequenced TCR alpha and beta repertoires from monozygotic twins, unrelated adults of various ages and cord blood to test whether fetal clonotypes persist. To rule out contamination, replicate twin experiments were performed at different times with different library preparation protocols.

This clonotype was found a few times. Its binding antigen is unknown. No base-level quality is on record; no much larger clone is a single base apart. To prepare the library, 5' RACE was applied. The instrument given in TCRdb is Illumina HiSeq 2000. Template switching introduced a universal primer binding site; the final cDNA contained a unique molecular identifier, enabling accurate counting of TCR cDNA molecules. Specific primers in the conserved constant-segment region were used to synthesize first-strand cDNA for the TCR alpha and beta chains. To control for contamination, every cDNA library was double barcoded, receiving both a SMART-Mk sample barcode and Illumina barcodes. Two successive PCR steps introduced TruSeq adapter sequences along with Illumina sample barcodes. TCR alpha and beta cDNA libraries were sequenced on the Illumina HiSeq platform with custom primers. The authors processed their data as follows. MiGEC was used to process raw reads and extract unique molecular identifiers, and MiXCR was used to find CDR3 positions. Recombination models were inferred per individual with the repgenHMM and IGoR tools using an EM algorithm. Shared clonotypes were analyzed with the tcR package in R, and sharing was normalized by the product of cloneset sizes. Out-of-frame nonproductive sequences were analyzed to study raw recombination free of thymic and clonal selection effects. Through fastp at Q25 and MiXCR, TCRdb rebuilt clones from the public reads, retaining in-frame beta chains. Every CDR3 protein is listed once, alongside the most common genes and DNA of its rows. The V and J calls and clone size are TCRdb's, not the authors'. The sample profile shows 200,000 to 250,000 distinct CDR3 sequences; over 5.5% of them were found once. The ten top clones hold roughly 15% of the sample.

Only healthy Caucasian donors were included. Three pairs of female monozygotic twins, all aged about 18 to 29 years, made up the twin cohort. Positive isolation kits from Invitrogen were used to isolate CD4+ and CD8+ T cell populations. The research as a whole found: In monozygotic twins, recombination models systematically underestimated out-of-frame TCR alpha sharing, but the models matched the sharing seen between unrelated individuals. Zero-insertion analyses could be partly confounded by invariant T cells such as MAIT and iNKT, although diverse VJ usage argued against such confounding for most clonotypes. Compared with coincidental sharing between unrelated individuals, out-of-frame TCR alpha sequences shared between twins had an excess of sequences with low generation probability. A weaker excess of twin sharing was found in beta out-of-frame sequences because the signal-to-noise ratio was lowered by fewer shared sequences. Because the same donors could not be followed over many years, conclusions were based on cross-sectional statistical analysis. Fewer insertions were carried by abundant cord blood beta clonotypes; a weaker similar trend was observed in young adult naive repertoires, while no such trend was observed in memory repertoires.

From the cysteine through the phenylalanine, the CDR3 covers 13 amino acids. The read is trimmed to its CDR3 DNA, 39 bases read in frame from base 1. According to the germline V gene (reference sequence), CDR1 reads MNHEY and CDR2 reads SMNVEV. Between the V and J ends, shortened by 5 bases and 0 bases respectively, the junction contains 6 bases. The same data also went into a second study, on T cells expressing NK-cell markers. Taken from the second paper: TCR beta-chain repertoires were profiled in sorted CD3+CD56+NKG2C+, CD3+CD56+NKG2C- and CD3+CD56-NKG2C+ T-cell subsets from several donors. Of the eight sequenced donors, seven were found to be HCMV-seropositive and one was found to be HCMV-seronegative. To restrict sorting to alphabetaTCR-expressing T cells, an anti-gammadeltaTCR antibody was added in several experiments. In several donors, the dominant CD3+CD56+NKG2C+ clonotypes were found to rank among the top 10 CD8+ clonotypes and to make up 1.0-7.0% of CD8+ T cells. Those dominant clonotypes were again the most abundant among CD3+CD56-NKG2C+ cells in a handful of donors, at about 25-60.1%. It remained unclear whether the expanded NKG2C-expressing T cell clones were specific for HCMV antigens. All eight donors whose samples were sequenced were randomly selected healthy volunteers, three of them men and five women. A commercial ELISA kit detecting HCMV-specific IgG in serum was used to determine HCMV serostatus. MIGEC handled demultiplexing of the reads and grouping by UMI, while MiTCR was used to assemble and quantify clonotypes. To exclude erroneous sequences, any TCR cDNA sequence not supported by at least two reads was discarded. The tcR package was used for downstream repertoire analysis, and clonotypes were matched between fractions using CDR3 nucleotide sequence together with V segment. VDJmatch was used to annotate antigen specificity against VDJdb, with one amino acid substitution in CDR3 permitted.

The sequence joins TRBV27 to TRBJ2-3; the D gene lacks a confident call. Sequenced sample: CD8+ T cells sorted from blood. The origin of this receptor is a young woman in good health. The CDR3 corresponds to CASSPFSTDTQYF. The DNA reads TGTGCCAGCAGTCCTTTTAGCACAGATACGCAGTATTTT.